This T cell receptor (beta chain) was recovered during a study of blood T cell repertoires in COVID-19. Study at large: T cells, B-cell-depleted T cells, or PBMCs supplied cDNA or gDNA.

TCRdb's copy holds only in-frame clones and misses some; the assay was immunoSEQ multiplex PCR. This table holds about 210,000 clones, 70% to 90% found once. Germline-derived CDR1 and CDR2 are LGHNA and YNFKEQ. The junction had 2 bases not matched to a gene; V was cut back by 1 base and J by 10 bases. The CDR3 has 13 residues. The chain links TRBV4-2 to TRBJ2-1; 9 nucleotides agree with TRBD2. The sequencing sample was made of peripheral blood. This TCR was sampled from a woman aged 70-85 years with COVID-19, enrolled during active disease. The CDR3 is CASSQVTSGEQFF. The CDR3 coding sequence is TGTGCCAGCAGCCAAGTAACTAGCGGGGAGCAGTTCTTC.